A single sample is the source of the 27 T cell receptor beta chains below, sequenced in a study of blood T cell repertoires in COVID-19. TCRdb's copy holds only in-frame clones and misses some; the assay was immunoSEQ multiplex PCR. The sample records fewer than 250,000 clones, approximately 80% being singletons. What was sequenced was peripheral blood. The receptors were sampled from a man aged 55 to 69 with COVID-19, enrolled during active disease.

This chain joins TRBV7-2 and TRBJ2-1; 8 bases are a match to TRBD2. V dropped 4 bases and J dropped 7; count of bases not matched to a gene: 12. Germline-derived CDR1 and CDR2 are SGHTA and FQGNSA. The CDR3 runs 16 residues. The CDR3 DNA is TGTGCCAGCAGCTCGCCATCGGGACTAGGCGGTAATGAGCAGTTCTTC. It yields the protein CASSSPSGLGGNEQFF. Drawing the rest from reference TRBV7-2 and TRBJ2-1, the complete variable domain is GAGVSQSPSNKVTEKGKDVELRCDPISGHTALYWYRQSLGQGLEFLIYFQGNSAPDKSGLPSDRFSAERTGGSVSTLTIQRTQQEDSAVYLCASSSPSGLGGNEQFFGPGTRLTVL.

V gene TRBV3-1 (or the pseudogene TRBV3-2) combines with J gene TRBJ1-2; D unclear. With 4 bases removed from V and 0 bases from J, the gap between germline ends came to 9 bases. Germline values: CDR1 LGHDT, CDR2 YNNKEL (reference sequence). The CDR3 is 14 amino acids. CDR3 nucleotide sequence: TGTGCCAGCAGCCCCGGGAGGGCTAACTATGGCTACACCTTC. Translated, it gives CASSPGRANYGYTF.

This clone was found once. Different DNA sequences within this sample yield the same CDR3. This rearrangement joins TRBV5-1 to TRBJ1-1; D call uncertain. Germline assignment: CDR1 SGHRS and CDR2 YFSETQ. The CDR3 is 15 amino acids. V lost 4 bases to trimming and J lost 3 bases, with 16 bases between them. The CDR3 reads CASSPGGGRDTEAFF. In DNA, the CDR3 is TGCGCCAGCAGCCCTGGAGGAGGGAGGGACACTGAAGCTTTCTTT.

The chain links TRBV7-2 to TRBJ2-7; the match to TRBD1 covers 8 bases. Losses at the gene ends were 5 bases for V and 4 bases for J; bases not matched to a gene: 10. The CDR3 extends over 15 amino acids. Germline V CDR1 and CDR2: SGHTA, FQGNSA. CDR3 DNA: TGTGCCAGCAGCGCAGACAGGGGCTCGGGGTACGAGCAGTACTTC. Translation gives CASSADRGSGYEQYF.

The chain carries TRBV19 and TRBJ1-1; D not resolved. V was trimmed by 8 bases and J by 4 bases, leaving 14 bases between them. The CDR3 extends over 13 amino acids. Germline values: CDR1 LNHDA, CDR2 SQIVND (reference sequence). The CDR3 is CASEGEQSTEAFF. CDR3 DNA: TGTGCCAGTGAGGGCGAACAGAGCACTGAAGCTTTCTTT.

V is TRBV18 and J is TRBJ1-2; 7 bases are a match to TRBD1. Unmatched junction bases numbered 9, after V lost 2 bases and J lost 6 bases. This CDR3 comprises 15 residues. Germline V gives CDR1 KGHSH, CDR2 LQKENI. CDR3 nucleotides: TGTGCCAGCTCACCAGATTCGAACAGGGGTAATGGCTACACCTTC. This sequence encodes CASSPDSNRGNGYTF. The entire variable domain, with the rest obtained from reference TRBV18 and TRBJ1-2, is as follows: NAGVMQNPRHLVRRRGQEARLRCSPMKGHSHVYWYRQLPEEGLKFMVYLQKENIIDESGMPKERFSAEFPKEGPSILRIQQVVRGDSAAYFCASSPDSNRGNGYTFGSGTRLTVV.

The chain recombines TRBV6-5 with TRBJ1-6; TRBD1 aligns across 11 bases. Germline assignment: CDR1 MNHEY and CDR2 SVGAGI. The CDR3 length is 15 residues. V lost 6 bases to trimming and J lost 10 bases; unmatched junction nucleotides: 8. Here the CDR3 reads CASRSGGTGGSPLHF. In DNA form, the CDR3 reads TGTGCCAGCAGGTCCGGAGGGACAGGGGGATCACCCCTCCACTTT.

The chain recombines TRBV9 with TRBJ1-3, with D unclear. Between the trimmed V and J ends, which lost 0 bases and 2 bases, there was a span of 15 bases. CDR3 length equals 17 residues. Germline CDR1 and CDR2: SGDLS and YYNGEE. The CDR3 region is CASSVGSLVAAGNTIYF. Here the CDR3 DNA reads TGTGCCAGCAGCGTAGGGAGTCTGGTGGCAGCTGGAAACACCATATATTTT.

Here the CDR3 DNA reads TGTGCCAGCAGCTTAGACGTGGCCAACTCTGGAAACACCATATATTTT. Translated: CASSLDVANSGNTIYF. This chain connects TRBV7-2 to TRBJ1-3; no clear D gene. Germline lookup yields CDR1 SGHTA and CDR2 FQGNSA. This CDR3 is 16 amino acids long. V was shortened by 1 base and J by 0 bases, with 10 bases between the two germline ends.

This chain connects TRBV10-1 to TRBJ1-1, with 7 bases lining up with TRBD1. V trimming: 9 bases; J trimming: 1 base; junction bases outside the gene matches: 5. Germline V lookup: CDR1 WNHNN, CDR2 SYGVQD (reference sequence). There are 13 residues in the CDR3. CDR3 in amino acids: CASSGQANTEAFF. The CDR3, as DNA: TGCGCCAGTAGCGGACAGGCGAACACTGAAGCTTTCTTT.

The chain carries TRBV19 and TRBJ2-1; 8 bases line up with TRBD1. Germline-derived CDR1 and CDR2 are LNHDA and SQIVND (reference sequence). With 5 bases clipped from V and 1 base from J, the junction kept 4 bases outside the gene matches. This CDR3 comprises 15 residues. The CDR3 bases are TGTGCCAGTAGTTCCCGGACAGGGTCCTACAATGAGCAGTTCTTC. Residues: CASSSRTGSYNEQFF.

This clone has a single count. A much larger clone lies a single base off, so this may be a read error. This CDR3 is also generated by other DNA sequences in the sample. The chain joins TRBV4-1 to TRBJ1-2; D may be TRBD1 (6 bases). The CDR3 contains 13 residues. Deletions cut 4 bases from V and 1 base from J, with 7 bases between. Germline-derived CDR1 and CDR2 are MGHRA and YSYEKL. CDR3 nucleotides: TGCGCCAGCAGCCTGGACAGTAACTATGGCTACACCTTC. Its translation: CASSLDSNYGYTF.

V is TRBV28 and J is TRBJ1-6; D gene ambiguous. Germline V gene data show CDR1 as MDHEN and CDR2 as SYDVKM. The V gene lost 6 bases and the J gene lost 5 bases, with 8 bases spanning the gap. CDR3 length: 13 amino acids. The CDR3: CASSRRDNSPLHF. The CDR3, as DNA: TGTGCCAGCAGCCGTCGGGATAATTCACCCCTCCACTTT.

The chain carries TRBV15 and TRBJ1-5; 9 bases are a match to TRBD1. V lost 0 bases and J lost 6; bases outside the gene matches: 6. Germline lookup yields CDR1 LNHNV and CDR2 YYDKDF (reference sequence). The CDR3 spans 16 residues. The CDR3 loop is CATSRDRGQGSQPQHF. CDR3 in DNA: TGTGCCACCAGCAGAGATCGCGGACAGGGGAGTCAGCCCCAGCATTTT.

As concerns this clone: This may be a read error: a much more frequent sequence differs by one nucleotide. This CDR3 is also generated by other DNA sequences in the sample. The chain has TRBV7-9 and TRBJ1-3; D gene unclear. Germline CDR1 reads SEHNR; CDR2 reads FQNEAQ (reference sequence). CDR3 length: 14 amino acids. The germline V and J ends were trimmed by 5 bases and 0 bases, with 8 bases remaining between them. CDR3 loop: CASSPDISGNTIYF. Written as DNA, the CDR3 is TGTGCCAGCAGCCCAGACATCTCTGGAAACACCATATATTTT.

The V and J genes are TRBV30 and TRBJ1-5, with 10 bases identical to TRBD1. CDR1 is GTSNPN and CDR2 is SVGIG in the germline V gene (reference sequence). J was trimmed by 0 bases and V by 5 bases; bases with no gene match: 4. This CDR3 has 15 residues. The chain's CDR3 is CAWGTGESSNQPQHF. The CDR3 DNA sequence: TGTGCCTGGGGGACAGGGGAATCTAGCAATCAGCCCCAGCATTTT.

V usage is TRBV7-2 and J usage is TRBJ2-3, with TRBD2 matching 8 bases. From germline, CDR1 is SGHTA and CDR2 FQGNSA. This CDR3 is 14 amino acids long. The junction had 4 bases not matched to a gene; V was cut back by 4 bases and J by 4 bases. As DNA, the CDR3 is TGTGCCAGCAGCTCTTGGACTAGCTCAGATACGCAGTATTTT. Its translation is CASSSWTSSDTQYF.

The chain recombines TRBV2 with TRBJ1-1; 7 nucleotides match TRBD1. V trimming: 9 bases; J trimming: 4 bases; junction bases outside the gene matches: 11. Per germline, CDR1 SNHLY and CDR2 FYNNEI. This CDR3 comprises 14 residues. In nucleotides, the CDR3 is TGTGCCAGTTCTTGGCAGGGGGTGGGCACTGAAGCTTTCTTT. Protein: CASSWQGVGTEAFF.

The rearrangement uses TRBV7-6 and TRBJ2-5; D possibly corresponds to TRBD2 (6 bases). From germline, CDR1 is SGHVS and CDR2 FNYEAQ. Between the trimmed V and J ends, which lost 3 bases and 7 bases, there was a span of 12 bases. This CDR3 comprises 13 residues. The CDR3 loop is CASSLNGAGTQYF. Written as DNA, the CDR3 is TGTGCCAGCAGCTTGAACGGAGCGGGGACCCAGTACTTC.

This chain uses TRBV7-9 with TRBJ1-5; D call uncertain. CDR1 and CDR2 from the germline V gene are SEHNR and FQNEAQ (reference sequence). V lost 2 bases, J lost 0 bases, and 5 bases lay in between. The CDR3 has 14 amino acids. As DNA, the CDR3 is TGTGCCAGCAGCTTAACAAGTAGCAATCAGCCCCAGCATTTT. Protein product: CASSLTSSNQPQHF.

This rearrangement joins TRBV10-1 to TRBJ1-1, with 12 nucleotides matching TRBD1. This CDR3 comprises 15 residues. Germline assignment: CDR1 WNHNN and CDR2 SYGVQD (reference sequence). V was pared by 7 bases and J by 4 bases, with 7 bases of the junction left unmatched. The CDR3 DNA follows: TGCGCCAGCACCCGGGACAGGGGGCAAGGCACTGAAGCTTTCTTT. Translating it yields CASTRDRGQGTEAFF.

This sequence joins TRBV2 and TRBJ2-6; the match to TRBD2 covers 8 bases. The CDR3 is 18 residues long. The germline CDR1 and CDR2 sequences are SNHLY and FYNNEI. The V gene end was trimmed by 4 bases and the J gene end by 2 bases; junction bases not matched to a gene: 10. The CDR3 region is CASSGFLLAGPGANVLTF. CDR3 nucleotide sequence: TGTGCCAGCAGTGGATTCCTCCTAGCGGGTCCTGGGGCCAACGTCCTGACTTTC.

This clone has a handful of counts. The rearrangement uses TRBV10-2 and TRBJ2-7; 7 bases line up with TRBD1. The CDR3 loop spans 11 amino acids. Germline V gives CDR1 WSHSY, CDR2 SAAADI. With V trimmed by 6 bases and J by 4 bases, 0 bases remained unmatched. In nucleotides, the CDR3 is TGCGCCAGCAGCAGGGGGTACGAGCAGTACTTC. This encodes CASSRGYEQYF.

The chain recombines TRBV7-2 with TRBJ1-1; TRBD1 aligns across 7 bases. Germline V CDR1 and CDR2: SGHTA, FQGNSA. Unmatched junction bases numbered 7, after V lost 5 bases and J lost 4 bases. The CDR3 extends over 14 amino acids. The CDR3 is CASSTQGGPTEAFF. CDR3 sequence (DNA): TGTGCCAGCAGCACGCAGGGGGGCCCCACTGAAGCTTTCTTT.

A single count supports this clone. At one end, the junction sequence differs from germline, possibly due to a read error. The rearrangement uses TRBV7-7 and TRBJ2-7, with 7 positions matching TRBD1. The germline CDR1 and CDR2 sequences are SSHAT and FNYEAQ (reference sequence). The CDR3 has 15 residues. The CDR3 here is CASSLHRGPGETLFF. The CDR3 DNA is TGTGCCAGCAGTTTACACAGGGGCCCCGGAGAGACCCTTTTCTTC.

V and J are TRBV19 and TRBJ1-2; no reliable D call. Germline V gene lookup returns CDR1 LNHDA and CDR2 SQIVND (reference sequence). This CDR3 has 14 residues. Trimming took 3 bases from V and 5 from J, leaving 13 bases between them. Here the CDR3 DNA reads TGTGCCAGTAGTATGGAACAGCCACCATATGGCTACACCTTC. Its translation: CASSMEQPPYGYTF.

This chain links TRBV10-3 with TRBJ1-1; 10 nucleotides agree with TRBD1. Germline loops: CDR1 ENHRY, CDR2 SYGVKD. The CDR3 runs to 15 residues. The junction had 9 bases not matched to a gene; V was cut back by 10 bases and J by 1 base. CDR3: CATSGTGAANTEAFF. CDR3 DNA sequence: TGTGCCACGTCCGGGACAGGGGCTGCGAACACTGAAGCTTTCTTT.